The source of this TCR beta chain is a study of cytomegalovirus exposure and HLA in healthy donors. Findings of the study overall: Later on, a genetic analysis was performed. It linked a missense variant in DCLRE1C with V- and J-gene trimming of TCR beta. The later analysis indicated that the majority of CMV-associated TCR beta chains appeared HLA-restricted.

With 60 Vbeta and 13 Jbeta primers, the PCR was carried out. The repertoire was sequenced with immunoSEQ multiplex PCR; TCRdb's copy has only in-frame clones and lacks some. The table has nearly 110,000 clones, around 69% seen once. Germline V gene lookup returns CDR1 SGHRS and CDR2 YFSETQ. The CDR3 runs to 19 residues. V dropped 0 bases and J dropped 0 bases, with 18 bases sitting between them. With regard to this clone: Its antigen is unidentified.

V and J are TRBV5-1 and TRBJ1-4; a weak D match, TRBD1 (6 bases). Sequences were obtained from PBMCs. The TCR originated in a man aged 18 to 30 in good health and CMV-seronegative. The CDR3 loop reads CASSLGGLGLGPTNEKLFF. CDR3 sequence (DNA): TGCGCCAGCAGCTTGGGGGGGCTAGGATTGGGACCAACTAATGAAAAACTGTTTTTT.